The source of this TCR beta chain is a study of blood T cells in healthy people across ages. The authors extracted at least 6 micrograms of total RNA per sample. To note about this clonotype: The antigen remains undetermined. At one end, the junction sequence differs from germline, possibly due to a read error.

This CDR3 spans 16 amino acids. Germline V gene data show CDR1 as ENHRY and CDR2 as SYGVKD. A second PCR of about 6 to 11 cycles used a sample-barcoded 5' primer and a J-beta primer mix. A template-switch adaptor with 12 random nucleotides tagged each cDNA molecule. TCRdb reanalysed the 5' RACE reads using MiXCR and keeps one entry per CDR3 protein. The sample has 600,000 to 800,000 distinct CDR3 sequences, 40% to 65% seen once. General study points: While age rose, TCR beta diversity per million T cells dropped in a roughly linear way. Observed TCR beta diversity showed a strong correlation with the percentage of naive T cells as measured by flow cytometry.

Sequenced input: blood. The chain uses TRBV10-3 and TRBJ2-3, with D possibly matching TRBD1 (6 bases). This TCR derives from a woman of 80 years or more in good health. The CDR3 region is CAISELGQRRTDTQYF. CDR3 coding DNA: TGTGCCATCAGTGAGCTTGGACAGCGGCGCACTGATACGCAGTATTTT.